These 30 T cell receptor beta chains came from one sample sequenced in a study of regulatory T cells in long-lasting Graves disease. Noted time point: newly diagnosed GD, antithyroid drugs for less than 3 months. RNA from PBMCs was the source of the TCR library. Both iRepertoire HTBI primers and Arm-PCR of CDR3 regions were used to build the TCR beta libraries. Via MiXCR, TCRdb re-called the multiplex PCR reads, giving one row per CDR3 protein. This sample has 550,000 to 650,000 distinct CDR3 sequences; about 16% occur once, and the top ten carry approximately 12%. This sample also appeared in a second study, on T cells in Graves' hyperthyroidism and ophthalmopathy.

The sequences come from peripheral blood mononuclear cells (PBMCs), collected at new diagnosis, from a patient treated with antithyroid drugs. The receptors derive from a man aged 18 to 29 with Graves disease.

The rearrangement links TRBV9 to TRBJ2-1; 7 bases match TRBD2. There are 15 residues in the CDR3. V gave up 6 bases and J gave up 2 bases; unmatched junction bases: 8. Per the germline V gene, CDR1 is SGDLS and CDR2 is YYNGEE. This chain's CDR3 is CASTQGSGAYNEQFF. The CDR3 nucleotides are TGTGCCAGCACCCAAGGGAGCGGGGCCTACAATGAGCAGTTCTTC.

The sample holds a few counts of this clonotype. This chain connects TRBV27 to TRBJ2-2; D is uncertain. V lost 2 bases to trimming and J lost 5 bases, with 9 bases between them. CDR3 length: 14 residues. Germline V gene data show CDR1 as MNHEY and CDR2 as SMNVEV (reference sequence). The CDR3 sequence is CASSLEDGTGELFF. The CDR3 region has the DNA TGTGCCAGCAGTTTAGAAGATGGGACCGGGGAGCTGTTTTTT.

The table lists this clonotype with many counts. The V call is TRBV28, the J call TRBJ1-5; a possible D gene is TRBD1 (6 bases). Trimming took 5 bases from V and 2 from J, leaving 13 bases between them. CDR3 length: 15 residues. Germline V CDR1 and CDR2: MDHEN, SYDVKM. The CDR3 is CASSPTGRGNQPQHF. CDR3 in DNA: TGTGCCAGCAGTCCGACAGGAAGGGGCAATCAGCCCCAGCATTTT.

This clonotype was seen only a few times. This chain joins TRBV5-1 and TRBJ2-6, with 9 bases identical to TRBD1. The germline CDR1 and CDR2 sequences are SGHRS and YFSETQ. The length of the CDR3 is 19 residues. J was trimmed by 7 bases and V by 0 bases; bases with no gene match: 14. The CDR3 coding sequence is TGCGCCAGCAGCTTGGCCTTCGTCCCGGGACAGGGTTCCGCCAACGTCCTGACTTTC. Translated: CASSLAFVPGQGSANVLTF.

This clonotype occurred many times. The V and J genes are TRBV18 and TRBJ2-7, with 7 nucleotides matching TRBD2. CDR1 and CDR2 (germline): KGHSH, LQKENI. V lost 4 bases, J lost 5 bases, and 11 bases stayed unmatched. There are 15 residues in the CDR3. The CDR3 loop is CASSLNYMGGNEQYF. In nucleotides, the CDR3 is TGTGCCAGCTCACTAAATTACATGGGGGGGAACGAGCAGTACTTC.

The chain carries TRBV27 and TRBJ2-7; D gene ambiguous. Germline CDR1 and CDR2: MNHEY and SMNVEV (reference sequence). Trimming took 6 bases from V and 3 from J, leaving 15 bases between them. CDR3 length: 14 residues. CDR3 bases: TGTGCCAGCAGCCCACCCGGGCCAAACTACGAGCAGTACTTC. It encodes CASSPPGPNYEQYF.

This clonotype has at least ten counts. The chain recombines TRBV20-1 with TRBJ2-3; 9 nucleotides agree with TRBD2. Germline CDR1 is DFQATT and CDR2 is SNEGSKA (reference sequence). V gave up 3 bases and J gave up 4 bases; unmatched junction bases: 8. The CDR3 covers 15 residues. The CDR3 region is CSASVASGISDTQYF. CDR3 nucleotides: TGCAGTGCTAGTGTGGCTAGCGGGATCTCAGATACGCAGTATTTT.

This clonotype was observed a few times. The chain links TRBV14 to TRBJ2-5; 14 nucleotides match TRBD2. Germline V gene sequence: CDR1 SGHDN, CDR2 FVKESK. The CDR3 totals 16 residues. With V trimmed by 4 bases and J by 6 bases, 7 bases remained unmatched. The CDR3 DNA is TGTGCCAGCAGCCTTGGACTAGCGGGAGGTAGGAAGACCCAGTACTTC. It is translated as CASSLGLAGGRKTQYF.

This clonotype has a count of ten or more. The chain recombines TRBV12-5 with TRBJ1-5, with a possible D match to TRBD1 (6 bases). The CDR3 sequence is 15 residues long. V lost 7 bases and J 4 bases, leaving 17 bases between the germline ends. Per the germline V gene, CDR1 is LGHNT and CDR2 is FRNRAP. CDR3: CASAEVGGGNQPQHF. In nucleotides, the CDR3 is TGTGCTAGTGCCGAGGTTGGGGGCGGGAATCAGCCCCAGCATTTT.

This clonotype was seen repeatedly, ten times or more. The CDR3 here is CASSPTGGKYLDYEQYF. The CDR3 nucleotides read TGTGCCAGCAGTCCCACAGGGGGCAAGTATCTTGACTACGAGCAGTACTTC. V gene TRBV28 combines with J gene TRBJ2-7, with TRBD1 identical over 9 bases. Germline V gene lookup returns CDR1 MDHEN and CDR2 SYDVKM. The V and J ends lost 5 bases and 3 bases, in that order; junction bases with no gene match: 14. The length of the CDR3 is 17 residues.

The genes are TRBV28 and TRBJ1-5; 9 bases align to TRBD1. The V gene end was trimmed by 6 bases and the J gene end by 15 bases; junction bases not matched to a gene: 15. The CDR3 is made up of 14 amino acids. The germline gives CDR1 MDHEN, CDR2 SYDVKM. CDR3 nucleotides: TGTGCCAGCAGCCCCGGGACAGGGTGGGGGGAGCGGCATTTT. Translated: CASSPGTGWGERHF.

The V and J genes are TRBV12-5 and TRBJ2-2, with 7 bases that match TRBD1. CDR1 and CDR2 (germline): LGHNT, FRNRAP. The CDR3 contains 15 residues. Losses at the gene ends were 6 bases for V and 6 bases for J; bases not matched to a gene: 10. The chain's CDR3 is CASGPITGVSGELFF. Written as DNA, the CDR3 is TGTGCTAGTGGCCCAATAACAGGGGTCTCCGGGGAGCTGTTTTTT.

The genes are TRBV11-1 and TRBJ2-3; D not certain. This CDR3 is 14 amino acids long. Germline assignment: CDR1 SGHAT and CDR2 FQDESV (reference sequence). Trimming cost V 5 bases and J 6 bases, with 15 bases left between them. In DNA form, the CDR3 reads TGTGCCAGCAGCCCTGACTCCAGTCCGGATACGCAGTATTTT. It codes for CASSPDSSPDTQYF. Variable domain in full (rest from reference TRBV11-1 and TRBJ2-3): EAEVAQSPRYKITEKSQAVAFWCDPISGHATLYWYRQILGQGPELLVQFQDESVVDDSQLPKDRFSAERLKGVDSTLKIQPAELGDSAMYLCASSPDSSPDTQYFGPGTRLTVL.

This clonotype appeared many times. The rearrangement links TRBV7-9 to TRBJ1-1; D not certain. There are 12 residues in the CDR3. CDR1 and CDR2 (germline): SEHNR, FQNEAQ (reference sequence). The V and J ends lost 2 bases and 5 bases respectively, with 6 bases between them. CDR3 region: CASSLFETEAFF. For the CDR3, the DNA is TGTGCCAGCAGCTTATTTGAGACTGAAGCTTTCTTT.

This clonotype was picked up many times. The chain couples TRBV7-2 to TRBJ1-5, with 9 nucleotides matching TRBD1. The CDR3 is 15 amino acids. The junction had 5 bases not matched to a gene; V was cut back by 5 bases and J by 3 bases. CDR1 and CDR2 from the germline V gene are SGHTA and FQGNSA. Here the CDR3 reads CASSPRTGVNQPQHF. The CDR3 DNA follows: TGTGCCAGCAGCCCCCGGACAGGGGTCAATCAGCCCCAGCATTTT.

Many counts were recorded for this clonotype. The V and J genes are TRBV5-5 and TRBJ2-7, with 9 nucleotides matching TRBD2. Per germline, CDR1 SGHKS and CDR2 YYEKEE (reference sequence). V dropped 2 bases and J dropped 7; count of bases not matched to a gene: 7. The CDR3 contains 14 residues. The CDR3 loop is CASSLIAGEWEQYF. CDR3 sequence (DNA): TGTGCCAGCAGCTTAATAGCGGGAGAATGGGAGCAGTACTTC. The whole variable domain, remainder taken from reference TRBV5-5 and TRBJ2-7, is DAGVTQSPTHLIKTRGQQVTLRCSPISGHKSVSWYQQVLGQGPQFIFQYYEKEERGRGNFPDRFSARQFPNYSSELNVNALLLGDSALYLCASSLIAGEWEQYFGPGTRLTVT.

A note on this clonotype: Compared with germline, one end of the junction differs, possibly owing to a read error. This chain links TRBV19 with TRBJ1-2; D remains unclear. CDR3 size: 14 residues. Germline assignment: CDR1 LNHDA and CDR2 SQIVND (reference sequence). CDR3 amino acids: CASSIGKGNCGYTF. The CDR3 DNA is TGTGCCAGTAGTATCGGTAAAGGGAACTGTGGCTACACCTTC. Full variable domain (remainder filled in from reference TRBV19 and TRBJ1-2): DGGITQSPKYLFRKEGQNVTLSCEQNLNHDAMYWYRQDPGQGLRLIYYSQIVNDFQKGDIAEGYSVSREKKESFPLTVTSAQKNPTAFYLCASSIGKGNCGYTFGSGTRLTVV.

In its sample, this clonotype was seen many times. V is TRBV6-1 and J is TRBJ2-5; D possibly uses TRBD1 or TRBD2 (6 bases each). The assigned J gene may be wrong: the sequence end matches TRBJ2-1 better. Germline V gives CDR1 MNHNS, CDR2 SASEGT. This CDR3 contains 16 residues. CDR3 coding DNA: TGTGCCAGCAGTCGCCGAGGGGGGATTCACTCCGGTGAGCAGTTCTTC. This translates into CASSRRGGIHSGEQFF.

This clonotype was seen only a few times. The chain has TRBV27 and TRBJ2-7; 8 bases agree with TRBD1. Unmatched junction bases numbered 8, after V lost 7 bases and J lost 3 bases. This CDR3 is 14 amino acids long. Germline-derived CDR1 and CDR2 are MNHEY and SMNVEV (reference sequence). CDR3 loop: CASKTGVPGYEQYF. The CDR3, as DNA: TGTGCCAGCAAGACAGGGGTCCCGGGCTACGAGCAGTACTTC.

This clonotype has a count of ten or more. Here the CDR3 reads CASSLVGQGDTQYF. The CDR3 bases are TGTGCCAGCAGCTTAGTGGGGCAGGGAGATACGCAGTATTTT. The V and J genes are TRBV11-3 and TRBJ2-3; D may be TRBD1 (5 bases). Germline values: CDR1 SGHNT, CDR2 YENEEA. CDR3 size: 14 residues. Trimming stripped 1 base from V and 5 bases from J, with 10 bases between. Full variable domain (missing parts from reference TRBV11-3 and TRBJ2-3): EAGVVQSPRYKIIEKKQPVAFWCNPISGHNTLYWYLQNLGQGPELLIRYENEEAVDDSQLPKDRFSAERLKGVDSTLKIQPAELGDSAVYLCASSLVGQGDTQYFGPGTRLTVL.

This clonotype was seen ten or more times. The V gene is TRBV12-3 or TRBV12-4, the J gene TRBJ2-1, with 8 bases identical to TRBD1. This CDR3 has 14 residues. V was pared by 6 bases and J by 8 bases, with 9 bases of the junction left unmatched. CDR3 amino acids: CASRLNGQGDEQFF. The DNA for the CDR3 is TGTGCCAGCAGGTTAAACGGACAGGGCGATGAGCAGTTCTTC.

In this sample, this clonotype turned up many times. The chain couples TRBV27 to TRBJ2-3; maybe TRBD1 (5 bases). Germline V lookup: CDR1 MNHEY, CDR2 SMNVEV (reference sequence). The CDR3 has 16 amino acids. The ends were cut back, 1 base at V and 6 bases at J, with 17 bases in the middle. CDR3 coding DNA: TGTGCCAGCAGTTTATTAACACCTACGCCAGGGGATACGCAGTATTTT. Amino acid sequence: CASSLLTPTPGDTQYF.

V and J are TRBV4-1 and TRBJ1-3; no clear D gene. The germline V and J ends were trimmed by 6 bases and 4 bases, with 16 bases remaining between them. This CDR3 is built from 15 residues. Germline CDR1 reads MGHRA; CDR2 reads YSYEKL. The CDR3: CASSYIGLSGNTIYF. CDR3 nucleotide sequence: TGCGCCAGCAGTTACATTGGCCTATCCGGAAACACCATATATTTT.

This clonotype appeared a few times. The rearrangement joins TRBV5-1 to TRBJ1-2, with TRBD1 matching over 12 bases. The CDR3 consists of 17 residues. Losses at the gene ends were 1 base for V and 7 bases for J; bases not matched to a gene: 11. Germline values: CDR1 SGHRS, CDR2 YFSETQ. The DNA for the CDR3 is TGCGCCAGCAGCTTGACCTCTTGGGACAGGGGGCACGGTGGCTACACCTTC. It encodes CASSLTSWDRGHGGYTF.

The rearrangement links TRBV30 to TRBJ2-4; 7 nucleotides align to TRBD2. The V gene end was trimmed by 0 bases and the J gene end by 16 bases; junction bases not matched to a gene: 21. Germline V gives CDR1 GTSNPN, CDR2 SVGIG (reference sequence). This CDR3 has 16 residues. The CDR3 DNA reads TGTGCCTGGAGTGTATTAGAAGGTAGCTGGCCTCGGGAGGTCTACTTC. Its protein product is CAWSVLEGSWPREVYF. Variable domain in full (rest from reference TRBV30 and TRBJ2-4): SQTIHQWPATLVQPVGSPLSLECTVEGTSNPNLYWYRQAAGRGLQLLFYSVGIGQISSEVPQNLSASRPQDRQFILSSKKLLLSDSGFYLCAWSVLEGSWPREVYFGAGTRLSVL.

Written as DNA, the CDR3 is TGTGCCAGCAGTCCTCAGGTTACTGACACTGAAGCTTTCTTT. Translated, it gives CASSPQVTDTEAFF. The V gene is TRBV25-1, the J gene TRBJ1-1; D is unclear. Germline V gene sequence: CDR1 MGHDK, CDR2 SYGVNS. This CDR3 has 14 amino acids. Trimming cost V 5 bases and J 3 bases, with 13 bases left between them.

This clonotype appeared a few times. The germline gene is not matched at one end of the junction; a read error may be the cause. This sequence joins TRBV12-3 or TRBV12-4 and TRBJ2-1, with D perhaps TRBD1 (5 bases). The CDR3 consists of 15 residues. The CDR3 is CASNLGSQGADEQFF. DNA for the CDR3: TGTGCCAGCAATTTAGGGTCCCAAGGGGCCGATGAGCAGTTCTTC.

This clonotype was recorded many times. The rearrangement uses TRBV18 and TRBJ2-7; the match to TRBD2 covers 7 bases. Germline V gene lookup returns CDR1 KGHSH and CDR2 LQKENI. V trimming: 3 bases; J trimming: 0 bases; junction bases outside the gene matches: 8. The CDR3 is made up of 16 amino acids. CDR3: CASSPITSVSSYEQYF. Here the CDR3 DNA reads TGTGCCAGCTCACCTATCACTAGCGTGAGCTCCTACGAGCAGTACTTC.

This clonotype came up a few times. The rearrangement uses TRBV5-1 and TRBJ2-3, with D perhaps matching TRBD1 (5 bases). This CDR3 comprises 16 residues. The V and J ends lost 0 bases and 2 bases respectively, with 13 bases between them. The germline CDR1 and CDR2 sequences are SGHRS and YFSETQ. The CDR3 loop is CASSLVVGPDTDTQYF. CDR3 bases: TGCGCCAGCAGCTTGGTAGTGGGGCCTGACACAGATACGCAGTATTTT.

The chain is built from TRBV28 and TRBJ1-4; weak D call: TRBD1 (6 bases). Between the trimmed V and J ends, which lost 8 bases and 5 bases, there was a span of 15 bases. This CDR3 is 14 amino acids long. Germline V gives CDR1 MDHEN, CDR2 SYDVKM. The CDR3 loop is CASSRTVTNEKLFF. The CDR3, as DNA: TGTGCCAGCTCCCGGACAGTTACAAATGAAAAACTGTTTTTT.